Presented here are 14 T cell receptor beta chains from one specimen sequenced in a study of T cells in Graves' hyperthyroidism and ophthalmopathy. The TCR beta CDR3 regions underwent amplification using RNA transcripts as the source. TCR CDR3 underwent first-round RT-PCR with the HTBI primer set. TCRdb recomputed calls from the multiplex PCR reads with MiXCR, one row per CDR3 protein. Altogether roughly 380,000 distinct CDR3 sequences are present, 12% to 15% being singletons, with the ten largest covering 5% to 6%. The sequenced material came from blood. Receptors were obtained from a woman aged 18-29 years with Graves' hyperthyroidism.

In this sample, this clonotype turned up many times. This chain connects TRBV30 to TRBJ2-7; D is undetermined. V was clipped by 0 bases and J by 8 bases, with 8 bases between them. The germline V gene encodes CDR1 GTSNPN and CDR2 SVGIG (reference sequence). This CDR3 spans 11 amino acids. CDR3 amino acids: CAWSVRIQQYF. The DNA of the CDR3 is TGTGCCTGGAGTGTCAGGATTCAGCAGTACTTC. Looking up the rest from reference TRBV30 and TRBJ2-7 gives the full variable domain: SQTIHQWPATLVQPVGSPLSLECTVEGTSNPNLYWYRQAAGRGLQLLFYSVGIGQISSEVPQNLSASRPQDRQFILSSKKLLLSDSGFYLCAWSVRIQQYFGPGTRLTVT.

This clonotype came up many times. V gene TRBV29-1 combines with J gene TRBJ2-7; 9 bases agree with TRBD2. CDR3 length equals 13 residues. The V segment lost 6 bases and the J segment 3 bases; nucleotides outside the gene matches: 6. Per the germline V gene, CDR1 is SQVTM and CDR2 is ANQGSEA. The DNA for the CDR3 is TGCAGCGTGGGCGCGGGGGGGCACTACGAGCAGTACTTC. Encoded protein: CSVGAGGHYEQYF.

This clonotype was picked up many times. The chain couples TRBV2 to TRBJ1-2; D possibly corresponds to TRBD1 (6 bases). Trimming took 6 bases from V and 3 from J, leaving 14 bases between them. Germline V gene lookup returns CDR1 SNHLY and CDR2 FYNNEI. The CDR3 runs to 14 residues. For the CDR3, the DNA is TGTGCCAGCAGAAGAGGACAGATCTACTATGGCTACACCTTC. Translated, it gives CASRRGQIYYGYTF.

The table lists this clonotype with many counts. The V call is TRBV7-3, the J call TRBJ1-1, with D maybe TRBD1 (6 bases). The CDR3 has 15 residues. Trimming took 2 bases from V and 4 from J, leaving 14 bases between them. The V gene's germline CDR1 is SGHTA and CDR2 FQGTGA. CDR3: CASSLGGQGSTEAFF. The CDR3 DNA follows: TGTGCCAGCAGCTTAGGTGGCCAGGGGAGCACTGAAGCTTTCTTT.

This chain connects TRBV29-1 to TRBJ1-2; D is ambiguous. With 5 bases removed from V and 4 bases from J, the gap between germline ends came to 14 bases. Germline-derived CDR1 and CDR2 are SQVTM and ANQGSEA. The CDR3 has 13 residues. CDR3 sequence reads: CSVREGSPYGYTF. CDR3 coding DNA: TGCAGCGTTAGAGAAGGGTCACCCTATGGCTACACCTTC. The variable domain in full, with the rest retrieved from reference TRBV29-1 and TRBJ1-2, is SAVISQKPSRDICQRGTSLTIQCQVDSQVTMMFWYRQQPGQSLTLIATANQGSEATYESGFVIDKFPISRPNLTFSTLTVSNMSPEDSSIYLCSVREGSPYGYTFGSGTRLTVV.

This chain connects TRBV12-3 or TRBV12-4 to TRBJ2-5; no firm D call. The CDR3 has 14 residues. Trimming stripped 2 bases from V and 5 bases from J, with 12 bases between. CDR3 region: CASSLTIRKETQYF. The DNA of the CDR3 is TGTGCCAGCAGTTTAACGATAAGGAAGGAGACCCAGTACTTC.

V and J are TRBV12-3 or TRBV12-4 and TRBJ2-2; 10 bases line up with TRBD2. J gave up 5 bases and V 4 bases, and 7 bases lay outside the gene matches. The CDR3 is 16 amino acids. DNA of the CDR3: TGTGCCAGCAGTTCCCTTGGACTAGCGGATACCGGGGAGCTGTTTTTT. Translating it yields CASSSLGLADTGELFF.

This clonotype was picked up many times. The chain is built from TRBV20-1 and TRBJ2-3; D could derive from TRBD1 or TRBD2 (5 bases each). The CDR3 is made up of 14 amino acids. V lost 5 bases, J lost 0 bases, and 12 bases lay in between. The germline gives CDR1 DFQATT, CDR2 SNEGSKA (reference sequence). CDR3 bases: TGCAGTGCTCTTAGCGACAGAAGCACAGATACGCAGTATTTT. It translates to CSALSDRSTDTQYF.

This clonotype has a handful of counts. The gene calls are TRBV14 and TRBJ1-2; weak D call: TRBD1 (5 bases). Germline-derived CDR1 and CDR2 are SGHDN and FVKESK. The CDR3 has 15 amino acids. The ends were cut back, 0 bases at V and 5 bases at J, with 13 bases in the middle. DNA of the CDR3: TGTGCCAGCAGCCAAGACCCGCGGGGGTTATATGGCTACACCTTC. Its translation is CASSQDPRGLYGYTF.

J is TRBJ2-7 and V is TRBV27; D unresolved. The V gene's germline CDR1 is MNHEY and CDR2 SMNVEV (reference sequence). The CDR3 has 13 residues. Trimming stripped 3 bases from V and 5 bases from J, with 11 bases between. The CDR3 coding sequence is TGTGCCAGCAGTTTCCGTTTGAGCCACGAGCAGTACTTC. Protein sequence: CASSFRLSHEQYF.

The chain recombines TRBV27 with TRBJ1-5; D is unresolved. Trimming removed 5 bases at V and 2 bases at J, with 13 bases between. The CDR3 covers 15 residues. Germline V gene lookup returns CDR1 MNHEY and CDR2 SMNVEV (reference sequence). In DNA form, the CDR3 reads TGTGCCAGCAGTGATAGGTTGGTTGGCAATCAGCCCCAGCATTTT. Residues: CASSDRLVGNQPQHF.

This clonotype was counted at least ten times. The V gene is TRBV12-3 or TRBV12-4, the J gene TRBJ2-3, with D perhaps matching TRBD1 or TRBD2 (5 bases each). The length of the CDR3 is 15 residues. The germline V and J ends were trimmed by 1 base and 4 bases, with 12 bases remaining between them. DNA for the CDR3: TGTGCCAGCAGTTTAGTTGGGACCGCCCCAGATACGCAGTATTTT. This gives the protein CASSLVGTAPDTQYF.

Notes on this clonotype: A read error may account for a junction end that differs from germline. The V and J genes are TRBV7-8 and TRBJ1-1; tentative D call: TRBD1 (6 bases). Germline loops: CDR1 SGHVS, CDR2 FQNEAQ. CDR3 size: 16 residues. For the CDR3, the DNA is TGTGCCAGCAGCTTAGAGGGGGGGATAGCGGGCACTGAAGCTCTCTTT. Its protein product is CASSLEGGIAGTEALF.

This clonotype was seen many times. The chain's CDR3 is CATSRAGQTLYEQYF. The DNA of the CDR3 is TGTGCCACCAGCAGAGCGGGACAGACCCTCTACGAGCAGTACTTC. The chain joins TRBV15 to TRBJ2-7, with TRBD1 identical over 7 bases. The CDR3 covers 15 residues. Germline V lookup: CDR1 LNHNV, CDR2 YYDKDF (reference sequence). Trimming took 1 base from V and 3 from J; bases not matched to a gene: 6.